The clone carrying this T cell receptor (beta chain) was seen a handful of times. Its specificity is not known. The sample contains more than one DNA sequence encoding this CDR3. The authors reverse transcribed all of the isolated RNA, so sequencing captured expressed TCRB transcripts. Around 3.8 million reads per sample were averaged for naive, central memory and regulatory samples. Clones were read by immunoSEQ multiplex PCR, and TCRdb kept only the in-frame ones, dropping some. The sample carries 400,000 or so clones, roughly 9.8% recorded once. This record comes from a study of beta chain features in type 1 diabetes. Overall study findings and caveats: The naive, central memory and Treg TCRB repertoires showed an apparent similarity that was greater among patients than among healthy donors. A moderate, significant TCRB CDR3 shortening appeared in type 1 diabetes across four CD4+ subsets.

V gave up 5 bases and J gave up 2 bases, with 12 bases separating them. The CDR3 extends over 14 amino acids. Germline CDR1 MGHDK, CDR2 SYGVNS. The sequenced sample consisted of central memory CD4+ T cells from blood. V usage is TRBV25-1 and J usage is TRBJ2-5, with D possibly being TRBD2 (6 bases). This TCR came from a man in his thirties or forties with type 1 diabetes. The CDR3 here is CASSPTGLQETQYF. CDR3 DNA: TGTGCCAGCAGTCCGACGGGACTTCAAGAGACCCAGTACTTC.